This T cell receptor beta chain was identified during a study of identical twins. TCRdb recomputed calls from the 5' RACE reads with MiXCR, one row per CDR3 protein. The sample has hundreds of thousands of distinct CDR3 sequences, roughly an eighth seen once. The germline gives CDR1 DFQATT, CDR2 SNEGSKA (reference sequence). V lost 1 base, J lost 3 bases, and 20 bases lay in between. This CDR3 comprises 17 residues. This sample also belongs to another study, concerning yellow fever vaccine responses in identical twins.

Material for sequencing was PBMCs. The chain recombines TRBV20-1 with TRBJ2-3; a weak D match, TRBD2 (6 bases). This TCR came from a woman aged 18-29 years in good health. CDR3 protein: CSARGSGGDGGTDTQYF. The CDR3 DNA is TGCAGTGCTAGAGGAAGTGGTGGGGATGGAGGGACAGATACGCAGTATTTT.